The 18 T cell receptor beta chains below come from one sample, sequenced in a study of blood T cells in healthy people across ages. A sample-barcoded 5' primer and a J-beta primer mix were used in a second PCR of roughly 7 to 11 cycles. TCRdb called the 5' RACE reads again in MiXCR, with one record for every CDR3 protein. The data contain some 1 million distinct CDR3 sequences, 40% to 45% of them singletons. The sequenced sample was blood. Source of these receptors: a woman between 55 and 75 years old in good health.

This clonotype was seen a handful of times. The chain recombines TRBV27 with TRBJ2-7; D may match TRBD1 or TRBD2 (5 bases each). Germline V gene lookup returns CDR1 MNHEY and CDR2 SMNVEV (reference sequence). The CDR3 extends over 16 amino acids. Deletions cut 5 bases from V and 3 bases from J, with 20 bases between. The CDR3 here is CASSRSGRALNYEQYF. The CDR3 region has the DNA TGTGCCAGCAGTAGATCGGGACGAGCTCTTAACTACGAGCAGTACTTC.

The rearrangement links TRBV5-1 to TRBJ2-4, with TRBD2 matching over 10 bases. CDR1 is SGHRS, CDR2 YFSETQ, per germline. The V segment lost 0 bases and the J segment 15 bases; nucleotides outside the gene matches: 12. CDR3 length equals 15 residues. CDR3: CASSLAPSGRDERYF. As DNA, the CDR3 is TGCGCCAGCAGCTTGGCACCTAGCGGGAGAGACGAGCGGTACTTC.

V is TRBV10-3 and J is TRBJ2-1; tentative D call: TRBD2 (5 bases). CDR1 is ENHRY and CDR2 is SYGVKD in the germline V gene. Deletions cut 5 bases from V and 1 base from J, with 15 bases between. CDR3 length: 16 amino acids. The CDR3 protein is CAISSGGASSYNEQFF. For the CDR3, the DNA is TGTGCCATCAGTTCCGGAGGAGCGTCGTCCTACAATGAGCAGTTCTTC.

In this sample, this clonotype turned up a few times. This chain joins TRBV9 and TRBJ2-5, with D tentatively TRBD2 (5 bases). V lost 0 bases, J lost 4 bases, and 13 bases lay in between. CDR1 is SGDLS and CDR2 is YYNGEE in the germline V gene. The CDR3 contains 15 residues. The CDR3 region has the DNA TGTGCCAGCAGCGTAGCCGGGAACCATCCAGAGACCCAGTACTTC. This codes for CASSVAGNHPETQYF.

V usage is TRBV27 and J usage is TRBJ2-1, with 9 bases that match TRBD2. The length of the CDR3 is 13 residues. V was pared by 7 bases and J by 10 bases, with 8 bases of the junction left unmatched. CDR1 is MNHEY and CDR2 is SMNVEV in the germline V gene (reference sequence). CDR3 sequence reads: CASTVGTSSEQFF. The DNA of the CDR3 is TGTGCCAGCACCGTTGGGACTAGCAGCGAGCAGTTCTTC.

The chain is built from TRBV27 and TRBJ2-3, with D possibly being TRBD1 (7 bases). Per germline, CDR1 MNHEY and CDR2 SMNVEV (reference sequence). Deletions cut 5 bases from V and 2 bases from J, with 26 bases between. The CDR3 length is 19 residues. DNA for the CDR3: TGTGCCAGCAGTCCCGCGGGACAGCTACTCAGTCTCTTCACAGATACGCAGTATTTT. Protein: CASSPAGQLLSLFTDTQYF.

This clonotype was recorded many times. The chain links TRBV29-1 to TRBJ2-5, with D hard to call. Germline-derived CDR1 and CDR2 are SQVTM and ANQGSEA. Trimming took off 1 base at V and 6 bases at J, with 9 bases between the two ends. The CDR3 is 12 amino acids. The CDR3 sequence: CSVEAGRQTQYF. The CDR3, as DNA: TGCAGCGTTGAAGCGGGCAGGCAGACCCAGTACTTC.

This chain links TRBV6-5 with TRBJ1-1; TRBD1 is a possible D gene (6 bases). Trimming removed 6 bases at V and 2 bases at J, with 13 bases between. The CDR3 sequence is 14 residues long. The germline CDR1 and CDR2 sequences are MNHEY and SVGAGI. CDR3 loop: CASRQGPDNTEAFF. CDR3 in DNA: TGTGCCAGCAGACAGGGCCCTGATAACACTGAAGCTTTCTTT.

The J gene is TRBJ2-1, the V gene TRBV10-3, with 8 bases aligning to TRBD1. Germline V CDR1 and CDR2: ENHRY, SYGVKD. V shed 4 bases and J 4 bases; nucleotides not matched to a gene: 6. The CDR3 spans 15 residues. CDR3 sequence (DNA): TGTGCCATCAGTGTCGATCGGACAGGGTACAATGAGCAGTTCTTC. Translating gives CAISVDRTGYNEQFF.

Points on this clonotype: Relative to the germline gene, one junction end is altered; a read error may explain this. The V call is TRBV10-3, the J call TRBJ2-7; a possible D gene is TRBD1 (5 bases). CDR3 length equals 14 residues. Germline lookup yields CDR1 ENHRY and CDR2 SYGVKD. CDR3 DNA: TGTCCCATCAGCCAGACAGACAGCTCCTACGAGCAGTACTTC. This translates into CPISQTDSSYEQYF.

This clonotype was recorded once. The V gene is TRBV12-3 or TRBV12-4, the J gene TRBJ1-2; 11 nucleotides line up with TRBD1. This CDR3 comprises 15 residues. J gave up 5 bases and V 7 bases, and 9 bases lay outside the gene matches. This CDR3 is CASIPRDRGWYGYTF. Here the CDR3 DNA reads TGTGCCAGCATCCCAAGGGACAGGGGGTGGTATGGCTACACCTTC.

This clonotype was found a few times. V is TRBV11-2 and J is TRBJ2-2; D gene uncertain. V was cut by 1 base and J by 5 bases, with 8 bases left in between. Germline CDR1 reads SGHAT; CDR2 reads FQNNGV. The CDR3 consists of 14 residues. CDR3 loop: CASSLASWTGELFF. The CDR3 coding sequence is TGTGCCAGCAGCTTAGCGTCCTGGACCGGGGAGCTGTTTTTT.

The chain links TRBV4-1 to TRBJ2-3; 8 bases are shared with TRBD2. V lost 4 bases, J lost 5 bases, and 14 bases stayed unmatched. Germline values: CDR1 MGHRA, CDR2 YSYEKL. The CDR3 contains 17 residues. CDR3 nucleotide sequence: TGCGCCAGCAGCCCCGAGGGAGCGGGAGCAAGAGGAGATACGCAGTATTTT. This codes for CASSPEGAGARGDTQYF.

This clonotype was recorded a few times. The chain has TRBV9 and TRBJ2-3; D ambiguous. The CDR3 runs 15 residues. The V end lost 0 bases, the J end lost 2 bases, and 10 bases lay between the germline ends. CDR1 is SGDLS and CDR2 is YYNGEE in the germline V gene. The CDR3 protein is CASSVGLVFTDTQYF. DNA for the CDR3: TGTGCCAGCAGCGTAGGTCTAGTATTCACAGATACGCAGTATTTT.

This clonotype was seen a single time. The V gene is TRBV10-3, the J gene TRBJ2-1; 8 nucleotides align to TRBD2. The better agreement between TRBJ2-7 and the DNA end casts doubt on the J call. The CDR3 is 12 residues long. The germline gives CDR1 ENHRY, CDR2 SYGVKD. CDR3 residues: CAIAGGYNEQYF. As DNA, the CDR3 is TGTGCCATCGCGGGGGGTTACAATGAGCAGTACTTC.

This sequence joins TRBV6-2 or TRBV6-3 and TRBJ2-5; D is unclear. V lost 10 bases, J lost 5 bases, and 8 bases lay in between. Germline CDR1 is MNHEY and CDR2 is SVGEGT. The CDR3 covers 10 residues. The CDR3 is CATLKETQYF. The CDR3 bases are TGTGCCACCCTAAAGGAGACCCAGTACTTC.

The gene calls are TRBV14 and TRBJ2-3; D might be TRBD1 (5 bases). V was shortened by 2 bases and J by 3 bases, with 12 bases between the two germline ends. There are 15 residues in the CDR3. The V gene's germline CDR1 is SGHDN and CDR2 FVKESK. CDR3 residues: CASSQQGSKTDTQYF. DNA of the CDR3: TGTGCCAGCAGCCAACAGGGTTCTAAGACAGATACGCAGTATTTT.

This clonotype was counted only a few times. The chain joins TRBV6-1 to TRBJ2-6; 10 bases are shared with TRBD1. The germline V gene has CDR1 MNHNS and CDR2 SASEGT. CDR3 length: 18 residues. The V and J ends lost 7 bases and 3 bases, in that order; junction bases with no gene match: 12. This CDR3 reads CASTSRDRGRFGANVLTF. The CDR3 DNA reads TGTGCCAGCACCTCCCGCGACAGGGGGCGCTTTGGGGCCAACGTCCTGACTTTC.